Following are 20 T cell receptor beta chains from one sample sequenced in a study of human CD8 memory T cell subsets. UMI-labeled 5' RACE produced the TCR beta libraries. TCRdb reanalyzed the 5' RACE reads and collapses them to one entry per CDR3 protein, without DNA. The listing records 5,000 to 8,000 distinct CDR3 sequences. With exhausted-like traits, TPEX cells were early memory CD8+ T cells that were CCR7+ PD-1+ TIGIT+. The specimen was CD8+ T cells from PBMCs. The source is a human donor in good health.

This clonotype is classed as medium-sized by frequency. The CDR3 reads CASRTLPGGGTEAFF. The chain employs TRBV12-3 or TRBV12-4 and TRBJ1-1; TCRdb reports TRBD1, a call that lacks DNA to check it against. The CDR3 length is 15 residues.

The V gene is TRBV20-1, the J gene TRBJ2-3; TCRdb proposes TRBD2, but this gene call is untestable without DNA. Germline CDR1 and CDR2: DFQATT and SNEGSKA (reference sequence). The CDR3 covers 20 residues. This CDR3 reads CSARDGAASGRAWFADTQYF.

This clonotype is medium-sized by frequency. This rearrangement joins TRBV10-3 to TRBJ2-7; as DNA is missing, the TRBD1 call by TCRdb cannot be tested. Germline values: CDR1 ENHRY, CDR2 SYGVKD. The CDR3 sequence is 17 residues long. The CDR3 here is CAISLGTGIEVTYEQYF.

J is TRBJ2-7 and V is TRBV12-3 or TRBV12-4; TCRdb's D call, TRBD1, is unchecked because there is no DNA. The CDR3 runs to 14 residues. CDR3 amino acids: CASSGQGQSYEQYF.

The chain is built from TRBV20-1 and TRBJ1-1. The CDR3 length is 11 residues. Germline CDR1 and CDR2: DFQATT and SNEGSKA (reference sequence). The CDR3 loop is CSAEGRPEAFF.

V is TRBV19 and J is TRBJ1-1; the TRBD1 assignment by TCRdb is unverifiable without DNA. The CDR3 spans 12 residues. Germline-derived CDR1 and CDR2 are LNHDA and SQIVND (reference sequence). This chain's CDR3 is CASGDPRAEAFF.

According to its frequency, this clonotype is medium-sized. The rearrangement uses TRBV7-9 and TRBJ2-5; TCRdb's D call, TRBD2, is unchecked because there is no DNA. This CDR3 is 16 amino acids long. Per the germline V gene, CDR1 is SEHNR and CDR2 is FQNEAQ (reference sequence). CDR3 sequence: CASSSRLAESQETQYF.

The V gene is TRBV7-9, the J gene TRBJ2-1; TCRdb lists TRBD2, though no DNA is available to test this call. The V gene's germline CDR1 is SEHNR and CDR2 FQNEAQ (reference sequence). The CDR3 contains 17 residues. The chain's CDR3 is CASSLSWGRAGDNEQFF.

The chain uses TRBV2 and TRBJ1-1; without DNA, the TCRdb call of TRBD1 cannot be checked. This CDR3 contains 17 residues. Germline V gene data show CDR1 as SNHLY and CDR2 as FYNNEI. The CDR3 reads CASSEIAVEGGNTEAFF.

The chain uses TRBV6-2 or TRBV6-3 and TRBJ2-1. Germline V CDR1 and CDR2: MNHEY, SVGEGT. This CDR3 is 12 amino acids long. The CDR3 loop is CGAGGSYNEQFF.

This clonotype is labeled hyperexpanded based on frequency. The rearrangement links TRBV7-9 to TRBJ1-1; the D call of TRBD1 rests on TCRdb alone, since no DNA is present to check it. The CDR3 covers 15 residues. Per the germline V gene, CDR1 is SEHNR and CDR2 is FQNEAQ (reference sequence). CDR3 in amino acids: CASSLAWAGDAEAFF.

This clonotype is medium-sized by frequency. The chain links TRBV9 to TRBJ1-5. The CDR3 extends over 14 amino acids. CDR1 and CDR2 from the germline V gene are SGDLS and YYNGEE. CDR3 region: CASSVGGPNQPQHF.

The J gene is TRBJ2-7, the V gene TRBV12-3 or TRBV12-4; the D call of TRBD2 rests on TCRdb alone, since no DNA is present to check it. This CDR3 contains 16 residues. The CDR3 sequence: CASSLSTGGRDVEQYF.

V usage is TRBV6-6 and J usage is TRBJ2-7; the TRBD1 assignment by TCRdb is unverifiable without DNA. CDR1 is MNHNY and CDR2 is SVGAGI in the germline V gene (reference sequence). The CDR3 runs 15 residues. CDR3 sequence reads: CASSYSTSGGDEQYF.

This chain uses TRBV20-1 with TRBJ2-4; the D call of TRBD2 rests on TCRdb alone, since no DNA is present to check it. CDR1 and CDR2 (germline): DFQATT, SNEGSKA (reference sequence). The CDR3 totals 16 residues. CDR3 protein: CSAGTSGILDKNIQYF.

The chain is built from TRBV13 and TRBJ2-7; TCRdb names TRBD1, which stays unverified in the absence of DNA. The CDR3 extends over 12 amino acids. Germline V gene sequence: CDR1 PRHDT, CDR2 FYEKMQ (reference sequence). The CDR3 protein is CASSQGAHEQYF.

According to its frequency, this clonotype is medium-sized (0.01 to 0.1%). The chain combines TRBV28 with TRBJ2-7; TCRdb indicates TRBD1, and absent DNA this call remains unverified. Germline assignment: CDR1 MDHEN and CDR2 SYDVKM. The CDR3 has 12 amino acids. CDR3 residues: CASSLPPNEQYF.

This clonotype is classed as medium-sized (0.01 to 0.1%) by frequency. The CDR3 loop reads CASNGGDGFTEAFF. The chain links TRBV6-2 or TRBV6-3 to TRBJ1-1; as DNA is missing, the TRBD1 call by TCRdb cannot be tested. The CDR3 is made up of 14 amino acids. Germline CDR1 MNHEY, CDR2 SVGEGT.

The rearrangement joins TRBV2 to TRBJ2-4. The CDR3 runs 13 residues. The germline V gene encodes CDR1 SNHLY and CDR2 FYNNEI. The CDR3 region is CASSEFQSNIQYF.

The chain links TRBV5-6 to TRBJ2-7. The CDR3 loop spans 14 amino acids. Germline V gene sequence: CDR1 SGHDT, CDR2 YYEEEE. The CDR3 is CASSFSAVPYEQYF.